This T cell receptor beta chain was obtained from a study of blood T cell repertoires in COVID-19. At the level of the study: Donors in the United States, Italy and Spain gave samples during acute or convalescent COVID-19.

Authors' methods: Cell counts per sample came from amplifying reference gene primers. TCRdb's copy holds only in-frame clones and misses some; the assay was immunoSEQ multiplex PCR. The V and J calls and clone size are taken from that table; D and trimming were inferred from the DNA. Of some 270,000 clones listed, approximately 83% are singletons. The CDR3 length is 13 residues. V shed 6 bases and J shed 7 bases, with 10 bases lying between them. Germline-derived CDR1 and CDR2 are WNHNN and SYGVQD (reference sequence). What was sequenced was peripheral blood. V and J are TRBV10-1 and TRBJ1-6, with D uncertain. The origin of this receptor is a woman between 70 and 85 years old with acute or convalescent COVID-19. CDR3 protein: CASRPRANSPLHF. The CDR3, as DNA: TGCGCCAGCAGACCGCGGGCCAATTCACCCCTCCACTTT.